One sample yielded the 12 T cell receptor beta chains listed below, sequenced in a study of shared clonotypes between healthy human individuals. Here immunoSEQ multiplex PCR was the method, and the copy in TCRdb shows in-frame clones only, minus some. The sample carries 2 million to 2.5 million clones, about nine tenths recorded once. Sequenced input: naive CD4+ T cells from PBMCs. Subset in this sample: CD45RA+ positively selected. The receptors were gathered from a man aged 18 to 30 in good health. Some clones in this sample may be carry-over from other donors' samples.

This chain links TRBV6-5 with TRBJ2-7; D gene unclear. The V end was cut by 2 bases, the J end by 3 bases, with 14 bases between. The germline gives CDR1 MNHEY, CDR2 SVGAGI. There are 15 residues in the CDR3. The CDR3 loop reads CASSYAGQPFYEQYF. DNA of the CDR3: TGTGCCAGCAGTTACGCTGGGCAGCCCTTCTACGAGCAGTACTTC.

V gene TRBV6-5 combines with J gene TRBJ2-7; TRBD1 agrees at 7 bases. The germline gives CDR1 MNHEY, CDR2 SVGAGI. V was clipped by 5 bases and J by 11 bases; unmatched bases: 12. The CDR3 runs 13 residues. CDR3 sequence: CASSGNRGLGEYF. CDR3 bases: TGTGCCAGCAGTGGAAACAGGGGCCTGGGCGAGTACTTC.

The chain uses TRBV7-3 and TRBJ2-1; D gene ambiguous. The CDR3 has 13 residues. The germline CDR1 and CDR2 sequences are SGHTA and FQGTGA. Trimming took 4 bases from V and 6 from J, leaving 10 bases between them. The DNA of the CDR3 is TGTGCCAGCAGCTACGTCGGTTCCAATGAGCAGTTCTTC. It translates to CASSYVGSNEQFF.

Here the CDR3 reads CASRTPTTGEQYF. In DNA, the CDR3 is TGTGCCAGCAGAACCCCGACAACAGGGGAGCAGTACTTC. The V gene is TRBV6-5, the J gene TRBJ2-7, with D perhaps TRBD1 (6 bases). V was trimmed by 6 bases and J by 7 bases, leaving 16 bases between them. Germline V gene lookup returns CDR1 MNHEY and CDR2 SVGAGI. CDR3 length equals 13 residues.

V gene TRBV6-6 combines with J gene TRBJ2-7, with 7 bases fitting TRBD1. From germline, CDR1 is MNHNY and CDR2 SVGAGI (reference sequence). After removal of 7 bases from V and 11 bases from J, the junction contained 11 bases not matched to a gene. The CDR3 length is 12 residues. The CDR3 sequence is CASTPRQGQEYF. The CDR3 nucleotides read TGTGCCAGCACCCCAAGACAGGGCCAGGAGTACTTC.

The chain is built from TRBV4-3 and TRBJ2-2, with 15 bases identical to TRBD2. J lost 3 bases, V lost 2 bases, and 13 bases had no gene match. CDR1 LGHNA and CDR2 YSLEER come from the germline V gene. CDR3 length equals 21 residues. The CDR3 spells CASSQNRPGLAGGPDTGELFF. In DNA, the CDR3 is TGCGCCAGCAGCCAAAACCGGCCCGGACTAGCGGGAGGGCCGGACACCGGGGAGCTGTTTTTT.

The chain is built from TRBV28 and TRBJ2-7; perhaps D is TRBD1 or TRBD2 (6 bases each). Deletions cut 6 bases from V and 5 bases from J, with 11 bases between. From germline, CDR1 is MDHEN and CDR2 SYDVKM. The CDR3 consists of 12 residues. CDR3 residues: CASRGRDNEQYF. For the CDR3, the DNA is TGTGCCAGCAGGGGGCGGGACAACGAGCAGTACTTC.

The chain is built from TRBV6-5 and TRBJ2-5; D possibly matches TRBD1 or TRBD2 (5 bases each). The CDR3 runs 15 residues. V lost 2 bases and J lost 0, with 10 bases in between. CDR1 and CDR2 (germline): MNHEY, SVGAGI. The CDR3 coding sequence is TGTGCCAGCAGTTACGGGGGTGCGGACCAAGAGACCCAGTACTTC. It translates to CASSYGGADQETQYF.

The chain is built from TRBV19 and TRBJ2-7, with 10 bases matching TRBD2. V was pared by 6 bases and J by 2 bases, with 4 bases of the junction left unmatched. Germline CDR1 reads LNHDA; CDR2 reads SQIVND (reference sequence). The CDR3 is 14 residues long. CDR3 residues: CASSRTSGAYEQYF. DNA of the CDR3: TGTGCCAGTAGCCGGACTAGCGGAGCCTACGAGCAGTACTTC.

The chain is built from TRBV6-5 and TRBJ1-1; maybe TRBD1 (6 bases). The V end was cut by 2 bases, the J end by 2 bases, with 12 bases between. Germline CDR1 is MNHEY and CDR2 is SVGAGI. This CDR3 contains 15 residues. CDR3 residues: CASSYGARGNTEAFF. CDR3 sequence (DNA): TGTGCCAGCAGTTACGGGGCCAGGGGTAACACTGAAGCTTTCTTT.

The chain couples TRBV29-1 to TRBJ2-2; D may be TRBD2 (6 bases). The CDR3 is 15 residues long. Between the trimmed V and J ends, which lost 6 bases and 1 base, there was a span of 15 bases. CDR1 is SQVTM, CDR2 ANQGSEA, per germline. The CDR3 DNA sequence: TGCAGCGTCTCACTTAGCGGAGTGAACACCGGGGAGCTGTTTTTT. Its protein is CSVSLSGVNTGELFF.

This clone has only one observation. The rearrangement links TRBV5-4 to TRBJ2-2; a weak D match, TRBD2 (5 bases). V was shortened by 0 bases and J by 2 bases, with 8 bases between the two germline ends. CDR3 length: 15 residues. Germline V gene lookup returns CDR1 SGHNT and CDR2 YYREEE (reference sequence). CDR3 in amino acids: CASSLAGSNTGELFF. Written as DNA, the CDR3 is TGTGCCAGCAGCTTGGCGGGGTCTAACACCGGGGAGCTGTTTTTT.